This T cell receptor beta chain was sequenced for a study of early T cells in non-severe SARS-CoV-2 infection (dated by TCRdb to the early 2020s). Some background on the complete study: Because TCR sequencing was done on bulk RNA from unsorted whole blood, the alpha and beta chains could not be paired.

This was a case-control study nested in a cohort of healthcare workers in London, UK, who had nasopharyngeal swab PCR tests and blood samples taken every week. Between 23 and 31 March 2020, the week of the UK lockdown, healthcare workers were enrolled and then followed up weekly for as long as 16 weeks. What the study reported, not specific to this receptor: VDJdb matching was skewed toward anti-spike CD8 responses, so virus-specific expansions were likely underestimated and private and CD4 specificities were missed.

V is pared back by 0 bases and J by 0 bases, with 12 bases lying between the germline termini. The germline V gene gives CDR1 as MNHEY and CDR2 as SVGAGI. The CDR3 contains 16 residues, cysteine and phenylalanine counted. Of all the DNA, just the CDR3 is kept, 48 bases in frame from base 1. Comment on this clonotype: Its recognized antigen is unknown. No qualities accompany the bases; no much larger clone lies one base away.

Library preparation was by 5' RACE. The reads were generated on a NextSeq 500. Unique molecular identifiers were attached to individual cDNA molecules in the TCR library protocol so that sequencing error and PCR bias could be corrected. Sequencing covered both TCR alpha and beta chains, and within each sample the abundances of alpha and beta sequences were tightly co-correlated. Per the original workflow: Decombinator V4 was used to annotate TCR sequences for V gene, J gene and CDR3. Expanded TCRs were defined as changing significantly between any two time points under a Poisson model with p below 0.0001. TCR abundances were normalised to the total number of TCRs sequenced in each sample and reported as counts per million. MAIT TCRs were defined by TRAV1-2 paired with TRAJ12, TRAJ20 or TRAJ33, and iNKT TCRs by TRAV10 paired with TRAJ18. VDJdb, accessed 1 November 2021, was searched for CMV, EBV and SARS-CoV-2 annotated TCRs, excluding TCRs annotated for multiple antigens. TCRdb reprocessed the public reads (quality trimming at Q25 with fastp, clone calling with MiXCR) and kept in-frame beta chains. Rows are combined by CDR3 protein, so each entry shows the most common genes and DNA. The V and J calls shown here were made by TCRdb, not taken from the authors' results. In this sample the table shows more than 50,000 distinct CDR3 sequences, roughly 13% of which occur a single time. Clones ranked in the top ten supply about 9.7% of the sample.

The rearranged segments are TRBV6-5 and TRBJ2-7; no D gene can be assigned with confidence. This clonotype was sampled from an adult who was a healthcare worker with PCR-confirmed SARS-CoV-2 infection or an uninfected control (not recorded which). The sequenced sample was whole blood. This receptor carries the CDR3 CASSYSIGVSSYEQYF. Read as DNA, the sequence is TGTGCCAGCAGTTACTCGATCGGAGTCAGCTCCTACGAGCAGTACTTC.